The next 20 T cell receptor beta chains were all read from a single sample in a study of T cells after yellow fever vaccination. Each CDR3 protein gets one entry after TCRdb re-called the 5' RACE reads with MiXCR. The data contain under 200,000 distinct CDR3 sequences, about 7% of them singletons. The sample was CD4+ T cells sorted from PBMCs, taken 4 to 6 days after the first yellow fever vaccination. The receptors originated from a man in his late teens or twenties who received the YFV17D yellow fever vaccine.

The sample holds many counts of this clonotype. The J gene is TRBJ2-7, the V gene TRBV4-3, with D perhaps matching TRBD1 (5 bases). Germline V lookup: CDR1 LGHNA, CDR2 YSLEER. The ends were cut back, 3 bases at V and 0 bases at J, with 15 bases in the middle. The CDR3 runs to 16 residues. CDR3 amino acids: CASSHDVRASSYEQYF. In nucleotides, the CDR3 is TGCGCCAGCAGCCACGACGTCAGGGCGAGCTCCTACGAGCAGTACTTC.

The sample holds many counts of this clonotype. This chain uses TRBV5-1 with TRBJ2-2, with a tentative D call TRBD1 (6 bases). Per germline, CDR1 SGHRS and CDR2 YFSETQ. This CDR3 region has 20 residues. Trimming removed 1 base from V and 2 bases from J, with 24 bases in between. The CDR3 coding sequence is TGCGCCAGCAGCTTGATGCCTTCGACGTTGGGGACACCAAACACCGGGGAGCTGTTTTTT. This sequence encodes CASSLMPSTLGTPNTGELFF.

This clonotype was counted ten times or more. The rearrangement joins TRBV20-1 to TRBJ2-1; 9 bases match TRBD2. J gave up 4 bases and V 3 bases, and 7 bases lay outside the gene matches. CDR1 is DFQATT, CDR2 SNEGSKA, per germline (reference sequence). This CDR3 spans 15 amino acids. The CDR3 protein is CSASLISGGYNEQFF. DNA for the CDR3: TGCAGTGCTAGCCTAATAAGCGGGGGGTACAATGAGCAGTTCTTC.

J is TRBJ2-5 and V is TRBV9, with a weak D call TRBD1 (6 bases). Deletions cut 0 bases from V and 5 bases from J, with 14 bases between. The CDR3 length is 15 residues. The germline V gene encodes CDR1 SGDLS and CDR2 YYNGEE. CDR3 nucleotides: TGTGCCAGCAGCGTAGGGGGGCAGGGTCTGGAGACCCAGTACTTC. This codes for CASSVGGQGLETQYF.

The table lists this clonotype with many counts. The gene calls are TRBV9 and TRBJ2-7, with D unresolved. The CDR3 sequence is 9 residues long. Germline CDR1 is SGDLS and CDR2 is YYNGEE. Trimming pared 6 bases from V and 8 bases from J, leaving 6 bases between. The CDR3 spells CASKAQQYF. DNA for the CDR3: TGTGCCAGCAAAGCTCAGCAGTACTTC.

This clonotype was seen at least ten times. This chain joins TRBV5-1 and TRBJ1-4; tentative D call: TRBD1 (5 bases). CDR3 length: 15 residues. Germline CDR1 SGHRS, CDR2 YFSETQ. V was cut by 0 bases and J by 5 bases, with 11 bases left in between. The DNA for the CDR3 is TGCGCCAGCAGCTTGGGTGAGGCAGGGAATGAAAAACTGTTTTTT. It encodes CASSLGEAGNEKLFF.

This clonotype appeared many times. The chain recombines TRBV6-1 with TRBJ1-1; 9 nucleotides line up with TRBD1. Germline lookup yields CDR1 MNHNS and CDR2 SASEGT. V shed 5 bases and J 1 base; nucleotides not matched to a gene: 5. The CDR3 contains 15 residues. The CDR3 DNA is TGTGCCAGCAGTAATCCGGGACAGGGGAACACTGAAGCTTTCTTT. Translating it yields CASSNPGQGNTEAFF.

The chain has TRBV5-1 and TRBJ2-3; D uncertain. V was clipped by 0 bases and J by 4 bases, with 9 bases between them. There are 14 residues in the CDR3. Germline V lookup: CDR1 SGHRS, CDR2 YFSETQ. The CDR3 coding sequence is TGCGCCAGCAGCTTGGGTCTAGGCGCAGATACGCAGTATTTT. Translating gives CASSLGLGADTQYF.

The chain links TRBV5-4 to TRBJ1-2; D is possibly TRBD1 (5 bases). Germline V gene sequence: CDR1 SGHNT, CDR2 YYREEE (reference sequence). The length of the CDR3 is 14 residues. Trimming removed 1 base from V and 7 bases from J, with 14 bases in between. DNA of the CDR3: TGTGCCAGCAGCTTGTGGTCAGGGCGGCGTGGCTACACCTTC. The encoded protein is CASSLWSGRRGYTF.

This clonotype was detected many times. The V call is TRBV6-5, the J call TRBJ2-2; a possible D gene is TRBD2 (6 bases). The CDR3 runs 16 residues. The germline V gene has CDR1 MNHEY and CDR2 SVGAGI. Trimming left V 0 bases short and J 4 bases short, with 12 bases between. CDR3 loop: CASSYSGGTGTGELFF. DNA for the CDR3: TGTGCCAGCAGTTACTCAGGAGGGACGGGCACCGGGGAGCTGTTTTTT.

This clonotype has only a few counts. The chain is built from TRBV9 and TRBJ2-1; TRBD2 matches 11 bases. V was clipped by 4 bases and J by 7 bases; unmatched bases: 7. The CDR3 runs to 15 residues. Germline V gene sequence: CDR1 SGDLS, CDR2 YYNGEE. The CDR3 loop is CASSLAGGLLNEQFF. As DNA, the CDR3 is TGTGCCAGCAGCTTAGCGGGGGGGCTGTTAAATGAGCAGTTCTTC.

This clonotype was counted many times. The chain couples TRBV7-2 to TRBJ2-3, with a weak D call TRBD2 (6 bases). Germline V gives CDR1 SGHTA, CDR2 FQGNSA. Trimming took 5 bases from V and 6 from J, leaving 18 bases between them. The CDR3 length is 15 residues. The CDR3, as DNA: TGTGCCAGCAGCAGCCAGACTAGTTTATCCGATACGCAGTATTTT. It yields the protein CASSSQTSLSDTQYF.

This clonotype was counted ten times or more. The chain uses TRBV7-6 and TRBJ1-2; 7 bases align to TRBD1. CDR3 size: 14 residues. From germline, CDR1 is SGHVS and CDR2 FNYEAQ. The V gene end was trimmed by 5 bases and the J gene end by 7 bases; junction bases not matched to a gene: 10. CDR3 region: CASSPLQGTGGYTF. Here the CDR3 DNA reads TGTGCCAGCAGCCCCCTACAGGGGACGGGTGGCTACACCTTC.

The rearrangement joins TRBV28 to TRBJ1-2; unclear D gene. CDR1 and CDR2 from the germline V gene are MDHEN and SYDVKM. This CDR3 spans 13 amino acids. Trimming took 2 bases from V and 1 from J, leaving 5 bases between them. CDR3 in DNA: TGTGCCAGCAGTTTACAGGTTAACTATGGCTACACCTTC. Amino acid sequence: CASSLQVNYGYTF.

The sample holds many counts of this clonotype. CDR3 in amino acids: CASSLVSQGGQPQHF. DNA of the CDR3: TGTGCCAGCAGTTTGGTCTCGCAGGGGGGTCAGCCCCAGCATTTT. This sequence joins TRBV12-3 or TRBV12-4 and TRBJ1-5; TRBD1 matches at 7 bases. The V segment lost 3 bases and the J segment 6 bases; nucleotides outside the gene matches: 8. The CDR3 totals 15 residues.

The CDR3 sequence: CATRADLGWDGYTF. DNA for the CDR3: TGTGCCACCCGGGCTGATTTAGGTTGGGATGGCTACACCTTC. This sequence joins TRBV10-3 and TRBJ1-2; no clear D gene. Germline V gene sequence: CDR1 ENHRY, CDR2 SYGVKD. V lost 10 bases, J lost 6 bases, and 21 bases lay in between. This CDR3 contains 14 residues.

This clonotype was detected many times. In nucleotides, the CDR3 is TGTGCCAGCAGCAAAGCGGAGGGACTAGCGGGGCTAAAAGAGACCCAGTACTTC. Translated: CASSKAEGLAGLKETQYF. The V and J genes are TRBV21-1 and TRBJ2-5; the D segment call TRBD2 is taken from the table without a DNA check. TRBV21-1 is shown as a pseudogene. The CDR3 covers 18 residues.

This clonotype was picked up a small number of times. The CDR3 nucleotides read TGCAGACTCAAAAGGGGGGCTGGGACTGAAGCTTTCTTT. This encodes CRLKRGAGTEAFF. The chain carries TRBV20-1 and TRBJ1-1; D may be TRBD1 (6 bases). CDR1 is DFQATT and CDR2 is SNEGSKA in the germline V gene (reference sequence). The CDR3 runs 13 residues.

There are many counts of this clonotype. The chain uses TRBV7-2 and TRBJ1-4, with 12 bases identical to TRBD1. CDR3 length: 15 amino acids. The germline CDR1 and CDR2 sequences are SGHTA and FQGNSA. Trimming took 5 bases from V and 8 from J; bases not matched to a gene: 6. For the CDR3, the DNA is TGTGCCAGCAGCGCATACGGGACAGGGGGCGAAAAACTGTTTTTT. It specifies CASSAYGTGGEKLFF.

This clonotype was detected a few times. The chain couples TRBV11-1 to TRBJ2-2; perhaps TRBD2 as D (7 bases). Trimming took off 3 bases at V and 6 bases at J, with 14 bases between the two ends. CDR3 length: 15 residues. Germline-derived CDR1 and CDR2 are SGHAT and FQDESV (reference sequence). CDR3 region: CASSLSGGDPGELFF. CDR3 DNA sequence: TGTGCCAGCAGCTTGTCGGGGGGCGATCCCGGGGAGCTGTTTTTT. Looking up the rest from reference TRBV11-1 and TRBJ2-2 gives the full variable domain: EAEVAQSPRYKITEKSQAVAFWCDPISGHATLYWYRQILGQGPELLVQFQDESVVDDSQLPKDRFSAERLKGVDSTLKIQPAELGDSAMYLCASSLSGGDPGELFFGEGSRLTVL.